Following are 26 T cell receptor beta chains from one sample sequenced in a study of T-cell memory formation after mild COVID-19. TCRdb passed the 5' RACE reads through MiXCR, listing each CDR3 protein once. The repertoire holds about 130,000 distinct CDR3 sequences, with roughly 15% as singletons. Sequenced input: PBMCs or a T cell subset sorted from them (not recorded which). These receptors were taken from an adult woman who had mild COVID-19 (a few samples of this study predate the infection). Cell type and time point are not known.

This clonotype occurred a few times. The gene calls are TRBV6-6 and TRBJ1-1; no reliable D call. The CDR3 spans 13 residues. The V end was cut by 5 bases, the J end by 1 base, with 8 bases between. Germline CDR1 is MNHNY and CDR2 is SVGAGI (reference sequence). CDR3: CASSSTQNTEAFF. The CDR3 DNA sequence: TGTGCCAGCAGTAGTACACAGAACACTGAAGCTTTCTTT.

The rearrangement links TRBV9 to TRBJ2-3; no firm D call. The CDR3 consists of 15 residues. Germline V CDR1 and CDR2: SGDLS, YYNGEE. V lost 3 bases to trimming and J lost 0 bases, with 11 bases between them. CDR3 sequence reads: CASSEELASTDTQYF. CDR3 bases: TGTGCCAGCAGCGAGGAGTTGGCGAGCACAGATACGCAGTATTTT.

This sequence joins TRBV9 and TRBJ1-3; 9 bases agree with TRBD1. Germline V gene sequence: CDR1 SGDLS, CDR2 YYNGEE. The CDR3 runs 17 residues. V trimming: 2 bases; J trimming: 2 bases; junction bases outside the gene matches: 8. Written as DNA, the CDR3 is TGTGCCAGCAGCGTTGGGGACAGGGAAGGACCTGGAAACACCATATATTTT. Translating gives CASSVGDREGPGNTIYF.

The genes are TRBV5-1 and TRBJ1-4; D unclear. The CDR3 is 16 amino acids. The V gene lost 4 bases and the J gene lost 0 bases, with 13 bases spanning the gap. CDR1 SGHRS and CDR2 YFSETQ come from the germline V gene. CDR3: CASSPPTAATNEKLFF. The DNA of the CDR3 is TGCGCCAGCAGCCCGCCCACAGCCGCAACTAATGAAAAACTGTTTTTT. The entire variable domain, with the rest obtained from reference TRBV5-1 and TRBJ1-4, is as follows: KAGVTQTPRYLIKTRGQQVTLSCSPISGHRSVSWYQQTPGQGLQFLFEYFSETQRNKGNFPGRFSGRQFSNSRSEMNVSTLELGDSALYLCASSPPTAATNEKLFFGSGTQLSVL.

The CDR3 nucleotides read TGTGCCAGCAGCCAAGCGACGGGACTGTTGGGAGATACGCAGTATTTT. Protein: CASSQATGLLGDTQYF. The chain joins TRBV14 to TRBJ2-3; tentative D call: TRBD2 (6 bases). V was clipped by 1 base and J by 5 bases, with 16 bases between them. The CDR3 totals 16 residues. Germline CDR1 reads SGHDN; CDR2 reads FVKESK.

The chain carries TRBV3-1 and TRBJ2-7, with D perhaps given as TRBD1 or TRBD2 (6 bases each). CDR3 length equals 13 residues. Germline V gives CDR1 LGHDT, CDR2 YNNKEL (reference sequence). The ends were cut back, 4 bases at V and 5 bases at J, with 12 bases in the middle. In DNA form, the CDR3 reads TGTGCCAGCAGCCCCGGGGGCCGACACGAGCAGTACTTC. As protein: CASSPGGRHEQYF.

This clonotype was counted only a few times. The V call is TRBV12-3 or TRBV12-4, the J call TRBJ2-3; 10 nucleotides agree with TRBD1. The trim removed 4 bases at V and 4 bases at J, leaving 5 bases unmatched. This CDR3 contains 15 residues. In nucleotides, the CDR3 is TGTGCCAGCAGTTGGGGGACAGGGGAGTCAGATACGCAGTATTTT. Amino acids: CASSWGTGESDTQYF.

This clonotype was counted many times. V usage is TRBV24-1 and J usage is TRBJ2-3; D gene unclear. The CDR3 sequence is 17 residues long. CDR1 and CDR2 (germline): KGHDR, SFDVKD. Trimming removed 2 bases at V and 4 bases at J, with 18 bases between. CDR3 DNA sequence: TGTGCCACCAGTGATTCCCGGACCAGGCCAGTGGCAGATACGCAGTATTTT. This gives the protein CATSDSRTRPVADTQYF.

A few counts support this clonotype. The chain's CDR3 is CSATRQGHYGYTF. The CDR3 DNA is TGCAGTGCTACCAGACAGGGCCACTATGGCTACACCTTC. The chain recombines TRBV20-1 with TRBJ1-2; 7 nucleotides line up with TRBD1. Trimming cost V 4 bases and J 3 bases; bases outside gene matches: 5. Germline V CDR1 and CDR2: DFQATT, SNEGSKA (reference sequence). CDR3 length: 13 residues.

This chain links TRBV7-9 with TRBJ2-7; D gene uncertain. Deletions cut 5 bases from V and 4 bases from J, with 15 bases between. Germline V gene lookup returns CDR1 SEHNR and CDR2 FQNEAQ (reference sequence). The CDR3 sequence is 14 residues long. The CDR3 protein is CASSLGRRNYEQYF. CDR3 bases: TGTGCCAGCAGCCTCGGAAGGCGGAATTACGAGCAGTACTTC. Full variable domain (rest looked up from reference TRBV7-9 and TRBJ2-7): DTGVSQNPRHKITKRGQNVTFRCDPISEHNRLYWYRQTLGQGPEFLTYFQNEAQLEKSRLLSDRFSAERPKGSFSTLEIQRTEQGDSAMYLCASSLGRRNYEQYFGPGTRLTVT.

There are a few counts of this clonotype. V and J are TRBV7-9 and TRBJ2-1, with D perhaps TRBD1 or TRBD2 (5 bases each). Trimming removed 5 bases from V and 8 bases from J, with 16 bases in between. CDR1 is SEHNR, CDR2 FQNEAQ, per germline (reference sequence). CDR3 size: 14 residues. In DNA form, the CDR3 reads TGTGCCAGCAGCCCCCGCAGGGCGGGTTATGAGCAGTTCTTC. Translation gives CASSPRRAGYEQFF.

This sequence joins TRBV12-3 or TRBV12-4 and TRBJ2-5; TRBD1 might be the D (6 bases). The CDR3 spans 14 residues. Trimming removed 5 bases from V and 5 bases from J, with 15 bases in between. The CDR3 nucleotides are TGTGCCAGCAGTCCCGGACAGTTAGGGGAGACCCAGTACTTC. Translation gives CASSPGQLGETQYF.

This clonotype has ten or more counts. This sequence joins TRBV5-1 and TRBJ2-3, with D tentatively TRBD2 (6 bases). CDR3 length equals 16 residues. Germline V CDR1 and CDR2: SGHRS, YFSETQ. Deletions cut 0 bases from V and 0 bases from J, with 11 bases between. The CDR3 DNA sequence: TGCGCCAGCAGCTTGGATCCGGGAGCTAGCACAGATACGCAGTATTTT. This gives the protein CASSLDPGASTDTQYF.

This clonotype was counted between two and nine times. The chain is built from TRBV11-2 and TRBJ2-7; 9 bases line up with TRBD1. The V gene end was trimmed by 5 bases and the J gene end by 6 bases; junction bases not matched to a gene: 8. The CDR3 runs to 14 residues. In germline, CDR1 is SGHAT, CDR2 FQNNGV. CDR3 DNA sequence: TGTGCCAGCAGCACCGGGACAGGGATTTTCGAGCAGTACTTC. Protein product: CASSTGTGIFEQYF.

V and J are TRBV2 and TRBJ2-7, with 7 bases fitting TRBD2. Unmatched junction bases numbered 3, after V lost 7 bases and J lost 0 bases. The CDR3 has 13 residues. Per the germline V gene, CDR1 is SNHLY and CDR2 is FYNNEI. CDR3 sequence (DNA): TGTGCCAGCACGGGACTAAGCTCCTACGAGCAGTACTTC. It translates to CASTGLSSYEQYF.

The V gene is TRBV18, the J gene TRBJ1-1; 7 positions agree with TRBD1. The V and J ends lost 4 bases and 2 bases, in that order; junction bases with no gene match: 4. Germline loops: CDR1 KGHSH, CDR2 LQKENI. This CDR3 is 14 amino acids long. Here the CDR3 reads CASSQDRSNTEAFF. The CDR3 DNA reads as TGTGCCAGCTCACAGGACAGGAGTAACACTGAAGCTTTCTTT.

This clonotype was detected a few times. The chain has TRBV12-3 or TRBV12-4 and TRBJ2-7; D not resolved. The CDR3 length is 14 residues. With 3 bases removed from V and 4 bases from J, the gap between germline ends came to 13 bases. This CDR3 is CASSLTLDPYEQYF. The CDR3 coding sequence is TGTGCCAGCAGTTTGACGTTGGACCCATACGAGCAGTACTTC.

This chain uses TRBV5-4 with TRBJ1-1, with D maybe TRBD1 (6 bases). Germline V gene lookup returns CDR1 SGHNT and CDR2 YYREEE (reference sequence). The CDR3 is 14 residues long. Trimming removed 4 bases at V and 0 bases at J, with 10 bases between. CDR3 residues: CASSIGQLNTEAFF. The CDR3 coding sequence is TGTGCCAGCAGCATCGGACAGTTGAACACTGAAGCTTTCTTT.

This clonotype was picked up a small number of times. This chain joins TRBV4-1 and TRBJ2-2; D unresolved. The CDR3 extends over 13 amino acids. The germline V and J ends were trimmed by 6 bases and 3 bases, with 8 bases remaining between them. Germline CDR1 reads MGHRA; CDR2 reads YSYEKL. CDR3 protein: CASRGVDTGELFF. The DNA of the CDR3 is TGCGCCAGCAGGGGCGTTGACACCGGGGAGCTGTTTTTT.

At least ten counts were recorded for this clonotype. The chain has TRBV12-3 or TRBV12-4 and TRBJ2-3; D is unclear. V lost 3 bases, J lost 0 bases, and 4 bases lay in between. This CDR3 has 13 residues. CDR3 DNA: TGTGCCAGCAGTTTTTCCAGCACAGATACGCAGTATTTT. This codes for CASSFSSTDTQYF.

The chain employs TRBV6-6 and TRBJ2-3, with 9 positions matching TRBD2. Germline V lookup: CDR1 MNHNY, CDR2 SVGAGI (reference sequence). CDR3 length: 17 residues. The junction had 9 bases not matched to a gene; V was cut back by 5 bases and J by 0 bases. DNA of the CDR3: TGTGCCAGCAGTCGTCGACTAGCGGATCTAAGCACAGATACGCAGTATTTT. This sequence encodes CASSRRLADLSTDTQYF.

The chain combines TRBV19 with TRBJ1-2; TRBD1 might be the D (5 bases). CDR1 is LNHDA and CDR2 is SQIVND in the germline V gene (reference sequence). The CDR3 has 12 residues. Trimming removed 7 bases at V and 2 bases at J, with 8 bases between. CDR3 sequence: CASTRQNYGYTF. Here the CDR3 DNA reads TGTGCCAGTACGAGACAGAACTATGGCTACACCTTC.

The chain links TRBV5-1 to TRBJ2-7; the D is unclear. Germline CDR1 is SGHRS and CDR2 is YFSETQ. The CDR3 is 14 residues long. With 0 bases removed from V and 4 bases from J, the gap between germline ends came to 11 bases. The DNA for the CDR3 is TGCGCCAGCAGCTTGGATGGAGACCCTTACGAGCAGTACTTC. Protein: CASSLDGDPYEQYF.

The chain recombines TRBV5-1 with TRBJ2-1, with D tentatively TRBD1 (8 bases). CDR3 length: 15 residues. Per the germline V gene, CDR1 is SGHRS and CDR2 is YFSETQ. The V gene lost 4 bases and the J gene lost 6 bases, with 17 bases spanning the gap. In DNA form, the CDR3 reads TGCGCCAGCAGCGAACAGGGGGGGAGCGGCAATGAGCAGTTCTTC. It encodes CASSEQGGSGNEQFF.

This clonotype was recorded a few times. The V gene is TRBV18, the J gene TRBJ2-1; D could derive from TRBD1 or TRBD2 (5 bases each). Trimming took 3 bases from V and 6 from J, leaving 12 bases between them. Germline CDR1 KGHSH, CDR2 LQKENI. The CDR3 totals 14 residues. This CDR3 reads CASSPSSGGNEQFF. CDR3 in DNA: TGTGCCAGCTCACCCAGCTCTGGGGGCAATGAGCAGTTCTTC.

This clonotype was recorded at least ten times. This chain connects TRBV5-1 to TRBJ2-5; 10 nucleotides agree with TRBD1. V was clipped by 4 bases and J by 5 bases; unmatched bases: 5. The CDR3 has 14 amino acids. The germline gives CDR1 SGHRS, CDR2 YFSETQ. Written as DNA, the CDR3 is TGCGCCAGCAGCCGGGACAGGGGTGGCGAGACCCAGTACTTC. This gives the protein CASSRDRGGETQYF.